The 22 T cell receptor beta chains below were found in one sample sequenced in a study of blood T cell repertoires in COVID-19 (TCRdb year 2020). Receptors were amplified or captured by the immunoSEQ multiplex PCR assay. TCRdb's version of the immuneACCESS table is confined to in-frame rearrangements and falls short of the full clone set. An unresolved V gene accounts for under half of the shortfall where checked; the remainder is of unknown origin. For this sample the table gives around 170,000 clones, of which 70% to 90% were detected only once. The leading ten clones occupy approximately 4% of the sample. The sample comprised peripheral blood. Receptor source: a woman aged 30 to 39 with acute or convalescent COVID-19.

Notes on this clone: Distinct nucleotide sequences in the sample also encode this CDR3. CDR3 sequence: CSALAGGTDTQYF. The CDR3 region has the DNA TGCAGCGCCCTAGCGGGAGGCACAGATACGCAGTATTTT. The J gene is TRBJ2-3, the V gene TRBV29-1; TRBD2 agrees at 10 bases. With 7 bases clipped from V and 1 base from J, the junction kept 2 bases outside the gene matches. Looked up from germline, CDR1 is SQVTM and CDR2 is ANQGSEA. The CDR3 spans 13 residues.

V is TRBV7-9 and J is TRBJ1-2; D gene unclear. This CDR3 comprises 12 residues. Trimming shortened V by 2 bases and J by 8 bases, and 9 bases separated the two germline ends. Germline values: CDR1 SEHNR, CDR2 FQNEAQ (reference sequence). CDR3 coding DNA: TGTGCCAGCAGCTTACCCTTATTAGGCTACACCTTC. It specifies CASSLPLLGYTF.

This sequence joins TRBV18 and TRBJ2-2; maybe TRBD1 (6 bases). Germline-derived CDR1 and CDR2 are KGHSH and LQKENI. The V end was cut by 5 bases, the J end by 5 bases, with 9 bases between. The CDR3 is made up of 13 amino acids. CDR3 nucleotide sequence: TGTGCCAGCTCATTTCAGGGGACCGGGGAGCTGTTTTTT. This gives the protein CASSFQGTGELFF.

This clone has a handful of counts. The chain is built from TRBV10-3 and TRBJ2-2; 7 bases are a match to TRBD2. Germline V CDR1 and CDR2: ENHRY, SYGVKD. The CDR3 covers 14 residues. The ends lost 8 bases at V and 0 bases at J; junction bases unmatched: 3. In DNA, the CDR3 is TGTGCCATCCTCGCGGGAGCGAACACCGGGGAGCTGTTTTTT. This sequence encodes CAILAGANTGELFF.

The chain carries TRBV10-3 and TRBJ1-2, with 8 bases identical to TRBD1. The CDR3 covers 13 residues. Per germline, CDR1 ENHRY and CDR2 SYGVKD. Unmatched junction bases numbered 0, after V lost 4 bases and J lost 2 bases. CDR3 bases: TGTGCCATCAGTGGACAGGGGAACTATGGCTACACCTTC. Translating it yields CAISGQGNYGYTF.

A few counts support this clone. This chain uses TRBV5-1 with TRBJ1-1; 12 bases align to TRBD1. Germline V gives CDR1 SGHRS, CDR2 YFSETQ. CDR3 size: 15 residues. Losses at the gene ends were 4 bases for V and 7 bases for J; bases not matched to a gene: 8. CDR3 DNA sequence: TGCGCCAGCAGCGGAATGGGACAGGGGGCCGGTGAAGCTTTCTTT. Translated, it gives CASSGMGQGAGEAFF.

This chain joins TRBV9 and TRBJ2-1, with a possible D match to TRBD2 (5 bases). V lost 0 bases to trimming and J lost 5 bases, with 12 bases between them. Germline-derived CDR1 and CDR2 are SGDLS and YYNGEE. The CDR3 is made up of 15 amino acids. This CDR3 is CASSVEWESHNEQFF. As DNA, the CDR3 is TGTGCCAGCAGCGTAGAGTGGGAGTCTCACAATGAGCAGTTCTTC.

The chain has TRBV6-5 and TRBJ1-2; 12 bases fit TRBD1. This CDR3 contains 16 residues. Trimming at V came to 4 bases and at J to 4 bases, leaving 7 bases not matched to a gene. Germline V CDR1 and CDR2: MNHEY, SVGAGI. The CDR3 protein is CASSSGQGASFYGYTF. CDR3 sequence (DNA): TGTGCCAGCAGTTCGGGACAGGGGGCATCTTTCTATGGCTACACCTTC.

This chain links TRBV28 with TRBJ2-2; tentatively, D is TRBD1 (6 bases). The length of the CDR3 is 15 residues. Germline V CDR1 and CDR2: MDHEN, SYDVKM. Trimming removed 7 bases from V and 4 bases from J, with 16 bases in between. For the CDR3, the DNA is TGTGCCAGCACCACTACAGGGTCGGGCACCGGGGAGCTGTTTTTT. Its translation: CASTTTGSGTGELFF. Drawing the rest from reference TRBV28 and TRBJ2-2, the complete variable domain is DVKVTQSSRYLVKRTGEKVFLECVQDMDHENMFWYRQDPGLGLRLIYFSYDVKMKEKGDIPEGYSVSREKKERFSLILESASTNQTSMYLCASTTTGSGTGELFFGEGSRLTVL.

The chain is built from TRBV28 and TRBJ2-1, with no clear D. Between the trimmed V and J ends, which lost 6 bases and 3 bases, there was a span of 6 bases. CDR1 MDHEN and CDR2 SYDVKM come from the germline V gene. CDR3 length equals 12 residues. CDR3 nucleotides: TGTGCCAGCAGCCGGAGCTACAATGAGCAGTTCTTC. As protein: CASSRSYNEQFF.

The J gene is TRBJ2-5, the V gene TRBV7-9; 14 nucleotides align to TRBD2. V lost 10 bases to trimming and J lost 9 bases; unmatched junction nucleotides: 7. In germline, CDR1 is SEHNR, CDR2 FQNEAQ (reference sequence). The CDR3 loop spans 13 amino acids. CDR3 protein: CATGLAGGNAQYF. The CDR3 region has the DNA TGTGCCACAGGACTAGCGGGAGGAAACGCCCAGTACTTC.

CDR3 sequence: CASSPNPGNSEAFF. In nucleotides, the CDR3 is TGTGCCAGCAGCCCAAATCCGGGAAACTCTGAAGCTTTCTTT. The chain couples TRBV7-9 to TRBJ1-1; D is unclear. Germline V CDR1 and CDR2: SEHNR, FQNEAQ (reference sequence). V was clipped by 5 bases and J by 6 bases, with 16 bases between them. The CDR3 contains 14 residues.

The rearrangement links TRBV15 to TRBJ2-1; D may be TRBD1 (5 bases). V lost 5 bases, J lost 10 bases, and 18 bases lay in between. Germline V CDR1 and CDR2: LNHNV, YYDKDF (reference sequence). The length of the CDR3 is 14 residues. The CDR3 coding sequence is TGTGCCACCAGCCTAAACCATATCCAGGGAGAGCAGTTCTTC. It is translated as CATSLNHIQGEQFF.

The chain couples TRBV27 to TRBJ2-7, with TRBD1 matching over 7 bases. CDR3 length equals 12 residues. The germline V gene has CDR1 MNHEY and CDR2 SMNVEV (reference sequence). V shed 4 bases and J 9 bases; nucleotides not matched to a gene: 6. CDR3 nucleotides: TGTGCCAGCAGTTCTATTAAGGGGGCGCAGTACTTC. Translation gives CASSSIKGAQYF.

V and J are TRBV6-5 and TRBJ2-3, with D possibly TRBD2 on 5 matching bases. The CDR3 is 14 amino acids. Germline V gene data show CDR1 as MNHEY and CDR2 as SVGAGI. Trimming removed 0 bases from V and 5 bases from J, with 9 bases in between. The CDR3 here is CASSYSRAEDTQYF. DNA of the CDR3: TGTGCCAGCAGTTACTCGAGGGCGGAAGATACGCAGTATTTT.

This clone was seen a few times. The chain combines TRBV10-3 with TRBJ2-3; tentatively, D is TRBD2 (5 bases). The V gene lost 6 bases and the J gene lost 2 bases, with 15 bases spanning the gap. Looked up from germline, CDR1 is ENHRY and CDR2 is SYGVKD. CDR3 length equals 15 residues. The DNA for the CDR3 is TGTGCCATCAGGGATATAGGAGGCCTCACAGATACGCAGTATTTT. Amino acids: CAIRDIGGLTDTQYF.

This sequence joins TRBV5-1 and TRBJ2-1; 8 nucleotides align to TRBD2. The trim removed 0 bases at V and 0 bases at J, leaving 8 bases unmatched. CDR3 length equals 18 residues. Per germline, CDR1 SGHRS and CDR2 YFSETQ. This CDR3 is CASSLGGPGTSSYNEQFF. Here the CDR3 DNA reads TGCGCCAGCAGCTTGGGAGGTCCCGGGACTAGCTCCTACAATGAGCAGTTCTTC.

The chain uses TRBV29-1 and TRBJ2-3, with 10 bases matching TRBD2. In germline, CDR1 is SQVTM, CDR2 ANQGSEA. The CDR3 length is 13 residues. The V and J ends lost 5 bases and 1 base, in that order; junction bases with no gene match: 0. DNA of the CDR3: TGCAGCGTTCTAGCGGGAGGCACAGATACGCAGTATTTT. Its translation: CSVLAGGTDTQYF.

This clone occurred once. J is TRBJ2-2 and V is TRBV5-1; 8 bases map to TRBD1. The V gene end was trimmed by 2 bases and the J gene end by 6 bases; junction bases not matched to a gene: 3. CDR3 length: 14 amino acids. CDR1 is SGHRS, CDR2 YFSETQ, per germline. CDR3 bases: TGCGCCAGCAGCTTAAAGGGACAGGCCGGGGAGCTGTTTTTT. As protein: CASSLKGQAGELFF.

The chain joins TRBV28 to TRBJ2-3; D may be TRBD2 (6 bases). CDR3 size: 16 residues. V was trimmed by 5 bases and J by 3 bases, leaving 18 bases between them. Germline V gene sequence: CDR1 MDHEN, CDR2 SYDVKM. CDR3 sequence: CASSPTWGAGTDTQYF. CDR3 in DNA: TGTGCCAGCAGTCCCACCTGGGGCGCGGGGACAGATACGCAGTATTTT.

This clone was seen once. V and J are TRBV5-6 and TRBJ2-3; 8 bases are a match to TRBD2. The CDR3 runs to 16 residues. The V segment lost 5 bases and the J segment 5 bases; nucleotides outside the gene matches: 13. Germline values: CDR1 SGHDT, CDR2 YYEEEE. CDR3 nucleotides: TGTGCCAGCAGTGAAGATCCGGGAGGGCCGGTAGATACGCAGTATTTT. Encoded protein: CASSEDPGGPVDTQYF.

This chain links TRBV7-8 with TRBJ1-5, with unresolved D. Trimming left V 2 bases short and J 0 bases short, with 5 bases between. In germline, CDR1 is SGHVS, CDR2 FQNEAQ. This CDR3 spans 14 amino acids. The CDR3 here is CASSLPSSNQPQHF. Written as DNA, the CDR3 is TGTGCCAGCAGCTTACCCAGTAGCAATCAGCCCCAGCATTTT.